The 21 T cell receptor beta chains below come from one sample, sequenced in a study of blood T cells in healthy people across ages. The authors ran a second PCR of about 7 to 12 cycles using a sample-barcoded 5' primer and a J-beta primer mix. TCRdb analysed the 5' RACE reads with MiXCR anew, one entry per CDR3 protein. Of hundreds of thousands of distinct CDR3 sequences in the sample, roughly 30% are singletons; the top ten hold 15% to 19%. Sequencing used blood. These receptors were taken from a woman older than 75 in good health.

The chain couples TRBV24-1 to TRBJ2-2, with unresolved D. This CDR3 comprises 13 residues. Germline-derived CDR1 and CDR2 are KGHDR and SFDVKD. Trimming shortened V by 5 bases and J by 0 bases, and 3 bases separated the two germline ends. CDR3 region: CATSAANTGELFF. In DNA, the CDR3 is TGTGCCACCAGTGCAGCGAACACCGGGGAGCTGTTTTTT.

This clonotype was counted between two and nine times. This may stem from a read error, because a much larger clone lies one nucleotide away. V is TRBV15 and J is TRBJ1-2; D gene ambiguous. The germline V gene encodes CDR1 LNHNV and CDR2 YYDKDF (reference sequence). The CDR3 is 13 residues long. CDR3 amino acids: CVTSRDLDHGYTF. In nucleotides, the CDR3 is TGTGTCACCAGCAGAGATCTGGATCATGGCTACACCTTC.

The chain is built from TRBV5-1 and TRBJ1-1; 12 nucleotides line up with TRBD1. The CDR3 is 16 residues long. Trimming removed 7 bases from V and 6 bases from J; junction bases left unmatched: 13. Germline loops: CDR1 SGHRS, CDR2 YFSETQ. The CDR3 here is CASQEGQGARISEAFF. CDR3 DNA sequence: TGCGCCAGCCAAGAGGGACAGGGGGCGCGAATATCTGAAGCTTTCTTT.

This clonotype was observed at least ten times. J is TRBJ2-5 and V is TRBV20-1; 12 positions agree with TRBD2. V shed 3 bases and J 4 bases; nucleotides not matched to a gene: 3. CDR3 length: 14 residues. Germline V gives CDR1 DFQATT, CDR2 SNEGSKA (reference sequence). The CDR3 DNA is TGCAGTGCTAGGCCTAGCGGGGGGGGAGAGACCCAGTACTTC. Its protein product is CSARPSGGGETQYF.

Note on this clonotype: In this CDR3 the conserved last residue, phenylalanine or tryptophan, is missing, so a read error is likely. The genes are TRBV20-1 and TRBJ2-1, with 7 bases matching TRBD1. The J call is uncertain, as TRBJ2-7 better fits the DNA end. This CDR3 spans 14 amino acids. Germline CDR1 is DFQATT and CDR2 is SNEGSKA (reference sequence). CDR3 nucleotide sequence: TGCAGTGCTAGAGATTTGGGCAGGGGGTACGAGCAGTACTTA. Encoded protein: CSARDLGRGYEQYL.

A remark on this clonotype: Being one base from a much bigger clone, this may be a read error. The chain couples TRBV11-2 to TRBJ2-1; possible D gene TRBD2, 5 bases. Germline-derived CDR1 and CDR2 are SGHAT and FQNNGV. This CDR3 has 14 residues. V lost 2 bases, J lost 9 bases, and 14 bases lay in between. The CDR3 loop is CASSLQPGIFEQFF. The CDR3 bases are TGTGCCAGCAGCTTACAGCCGGGGATCTTTGAGCAGTTCTTC.

This rearrangement joins TRBV7-2 to TRBJ2-2; D tentatively fits TRBD1 or TRBD2 (5 bases each). Looked up from germline, CDR1 is SGHTA and CDR2 is FQGNSA. The CDR3 spans 15 residues. Written as DNA, the CDR3 is TGTGACGGCAGCCTAGAGGGGCCCCCCGTCGGGGAGCTGTTTTTT. It codes for CDGSLEGPPVGELFF.

This clonotype occurred many times. A junction end diverges from the germline sequence, so it may reflect a read error. This rearrangement joins TRBV7-2 to TRBJ2-3, with 11 nucleotides matching TRBD2. This CDR3 is 17 amino acids long. Germline CDR1 SGHTA, CDR2 FQGNSA. The CDR3 DNA is TGCGCCAGCAGCTTGGCCGGGACTAGCGGAGGCACAGATACGCAGTATTTT. Translating gives CASSLAGTSGGTDTQYF.

The chain combines TRBV30 with TRBJ1-6; 11 positions match TRBD1. Germline V lookup: CDR1 GTSNPN, CDR2 SVGIG (reference sequence). The CDR3 sequence is 20 residues long. V lost 2 bases and J lost 5; bases outside the gene matches: 17. The CDR3 reads CAWSHTSGTGGMRDNSPLHF. The CDR3, as DNA: TGTGCCTGGAGTCATACATCCGGGACAGGGGGAATGCGGGATAATTCACCCCTCCACTTT.

This clonotype came up many times. The gene calls are TRBV5-1 and TRBJ2-7; 7 bases match TRBD1. The germline V gene encodes CDR1 SGHRS and CDR2 YFSETQ. The CDR3 is 15 amino acids. Trimming at V came to 0 bases and at J to 4 bases, leaving 7 bases not matched to a gene. The CDR3 protein is CASSLVEGAGYEQYF. As DNA, the CDR3 is TGCGCCAGCAGCTTGGTCGAGGGGGCAGGGTACGAGCAGTACTTC.

This clonotype was recorded at least ten times. The J gene is TRBJ1-5, the V gene TRBV20-1; D is ambiguous. CDR3 length: 12 amino acids. The germline V gene has CDR1 DFQATT and CDR2 SNEGSKA (reference sequence). With 6 bases removed from V and 4 bases from J, the gap between germline ends came to 10 bases. The DNA for the CDR3 is TGCAGTGCCCAAAGGGTGAATCAGCCCCAGCATTTT. It specifies CSAQRVNQPQHF.

The V call is TRBV5-1, the J call TRBJ2-2; perhaps TRBD2 as D (6 bases). Trimming cost V 10 bases and J 4 bases, with 17 bases left between them. The CDR3 is made up of 14 amino acids. CDR1 and CDR2 from the germline V gene are SGHRS and YFSETQ. CDR3 sequence (DNA): TGCGCCGGTCAGATGGAGGGCTCCACCGGGGAGCTGTTTTTT. This gives the protein CAGQMEGSTGELFF.

The rearrangement uses TRBV4-2 and TRBJ2-5; tentative D call: TRBD2 (5 bases). This CDR3 region has 14 residues. The V end lost 7 bases, the J end lost 11 bases, and 23 bases lay between the germline ends. Germline CDR1 LGHNA, CDR2 YNFKEQ. CDR3 sequence (DNA): TGTGCCAGCAACCATACTAGTACTGGCGATACGCAGTACTTC. It is translated as CASNHTSTGDTQYF.

This clonotype occurred many times. The V call is TRBV6-2 or TRBV6-3, the J call TRBJ2-7; weak D call: TRBD1 (6 bases). The CDR3 is 14 amino acids. V shed 5 bases and J shed 3 bases, with 14 bases lying between them. CDR1 and CDR2 (germline): MNHEY, SVGEGT. CDR3 protein: CASSLTGKSYEQYF. DNA of the CDR3: TGTGCCAGCAGTCTCACAGGGAAGAGCTACGAGCAGTACTTC.

The CDR3 here is CASSRARGRVDTGELFF. The CDR3, as DNA: TGTGCCAGCAGCCGGGCAAGGGGGCGGGTCGACACCGGGGAGCTGTTTTTT. This chain connects TRBV7-3 to TRBJ2-2; 7 bases align to TRBD1. Germline CDR1 is SGHTA and CDR2 is FQGTGA. This CDR3 contains 17 residues. V shed 5 bases, J shed 3 bases, and the junction held 12 bases outside the gene matches.

The chain has TRBV5-4 and TRBJ2-7; TRBD1 agrees at 9 bases. The CDR3 consists of 15 residues. In germline, CDR1 is SGHNT, CDR2 YYREEE (reference sequence). Losses at the gene ends were 2 bases for V and 7 bases for J; bases not matched to a gene: 10. CDR3 sequence (DNA): TGTGCCAGCAGCTTACAGGGGGCGGTGGGAAATGAGCAGTACTTC. It specifies CASSLQGAVGNEQYF.

This clonotype showed up just a few times. The chain combines TRBV5-1 with TRBJ1-4, with 10 bases matching TRBD1. Per the germline V gene, CDR1 is SGHRS and CDR2 is YFSETQ. This CDR3 comprises 15 residues. With V trimmed by 3 bases and J by 8 bases, 7 bases remained unmatched. This chain's CDR3 is CASSSPGQGNEKLFF. The CDR3, as DNA: TGCGCCAGCAGCTCGCCGGGACAGGGGAACGAAAAACTGTTTTTT. The full variable domain, in which reference TRBV5-1 and TRBJ1-4 provide the parts outside the CDR3, is KAGVTQTPRYLIKTRGQQVTLSCSPISGHRSVSWYQQTPGQGLQFLFEYFSETQRNKGNFPGRFSGRQFSNSRSEMNVSTLELGDSALYLCASSSPGQGNEKLFFGSGTQLSVL.

The chain is built from TRBV5-1 and TRBJ2-5; a possible D gene is TRBD1 (6 bases). Germline CDR1 SGHRS, CDR2 YFSETQ. V lost 0 bases to trimming and J lost 5 bases, with 11 bases between them. The CDR3 sequence is 14 residues long. The CDR3 DNA follows: TGCGCCAGCAGCTTGGGGACAGAGAGGGAGACCCAGTACTTC. This codes for CASSLGTERETQYF.

The chain is built from TRBV3-1 and TRBJ1-1, with D perhaps matching TRBD1 (5 bases). The V end lost 4 bases, the J end lost 4 bases, and 16 bases lay between the germline ends. Looked up from germline, CDR1 is LGHDT and CDR2 is YNNKEL (reference sequence). This CDR3 has 15 amino acids. The DNA of the CDR3 is TGTGCCAGCAGCCCCAGGGCAGCGAGAGTCACTGAAGCTTTCTTT. Amino acids: CASSPRAARVTEAFF.

On this clonotype: The junction departs from the called germline gene at one end, perhaps through a read error. The chain is built from TRBV29-1 and TRBJ1-2; D might be TRBD1 (5 bases). Germline assignment: CDR1 SQVTM and CDR2 ANQGSEA. This CDR3 spans 15 amino acids. CDR3 residues: CIVEAGGNGIYGYTF. For the CDR3, the DNA is TGCATCGTTGAAGCGGGGGGGAATGGAATCTATGGCTACACCTTC.

This clonotype has a count of ten or more. The chain employs TRBV7-2 and TRBJ1-5; 10 nucleotides match TRBD1. Germline trimming cut 0 bases from V and 3 bases from J; bases unmatched to any gene: 2. Germline CDR1 is SGHTA and CDR2 is FQGNSA. The length of the CDR3 is 16 residues. In DNA, the CDR3 is TGTGCCAGCAGCTTAGCGGGGACAGGGGTCAATCAGCCCCAGCATTTT. The encoded protein is CASSLAGTGVNQPQHF. Based on the CDR3 plus reference TRBV7-2 and TRBJ1-5, the full variable domain is GAGVSQSPSNKVTEKGKDVELRCDPISGHTALYWYRQSLGQGLEFLIYFQGNSAPDKSGLPSDRFSAERTGGSVSTLTIQRTQQEDSAVYLCASSLAGTGVNQPQHFGDGTRLSIL.